This T cell receptor (beta chain) was obtained from a study of patients and donors after allogeneic stem cell transplantation. TCRdb ran MiXCR on the RT-PCR reads and lists one entry per CDR3 protein. The sample holds some 230,000 distinct CDR3 sequences, around 14% seen once. This clonotype was seen a handful of times. The V and J ends lost 5 bases and 6 bases, in that order; junction bases with no gene match: 10. The CDR3 totals 15 residues. In germline, CDR1 is LGHDT, CDR2 YNNKEL (reference sequence). This chain connects TRBV3-1 to TRBJ2-1; 7 bases are shared with TRBD2. This receptor was taken from a human donor who was either an allogeneic HSCT recipient or a stem cell or donor lymphocyte infusion donor (not recorded which). It is not recorded whose cells these are; they may come from a transplant donor. The sequenced material came from blood, either unsorted or a sorted T cell fraction (not recorded which). Here the CDR3 DNA reads TGTGCCAGCAGCGCAAAGACTAGCCGGTTCAATGAGCAGTTCTTC. It translates to CASSAKTSRFNEQFF.